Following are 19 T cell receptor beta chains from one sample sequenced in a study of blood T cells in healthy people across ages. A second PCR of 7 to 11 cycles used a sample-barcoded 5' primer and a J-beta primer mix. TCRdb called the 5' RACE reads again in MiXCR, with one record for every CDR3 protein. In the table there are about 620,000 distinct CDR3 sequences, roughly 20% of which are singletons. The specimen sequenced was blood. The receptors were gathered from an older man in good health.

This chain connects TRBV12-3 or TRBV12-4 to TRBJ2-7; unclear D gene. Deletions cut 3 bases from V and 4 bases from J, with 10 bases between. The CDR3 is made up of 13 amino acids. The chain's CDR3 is CASSFFGKYEQYF. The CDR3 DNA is TGTGCCAGCAGTTTTTTTGGAAAATACGAGCAGTACTTC.

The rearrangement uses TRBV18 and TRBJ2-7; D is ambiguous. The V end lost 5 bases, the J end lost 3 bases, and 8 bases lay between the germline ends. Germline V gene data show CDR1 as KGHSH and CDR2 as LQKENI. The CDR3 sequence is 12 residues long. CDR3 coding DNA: TGTGCCAGCTCATATCTAGACTACGAGCAGTACTTC. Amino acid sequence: CASSYLDYEQYF.

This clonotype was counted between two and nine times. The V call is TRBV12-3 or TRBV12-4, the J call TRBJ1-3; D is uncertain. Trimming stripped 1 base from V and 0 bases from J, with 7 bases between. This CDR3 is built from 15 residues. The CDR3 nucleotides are TGTGCCAGCAGTTTAGAACGGTTCTCTGGAAACACCATATATTTT. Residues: CASSLERFSGNTIYF.

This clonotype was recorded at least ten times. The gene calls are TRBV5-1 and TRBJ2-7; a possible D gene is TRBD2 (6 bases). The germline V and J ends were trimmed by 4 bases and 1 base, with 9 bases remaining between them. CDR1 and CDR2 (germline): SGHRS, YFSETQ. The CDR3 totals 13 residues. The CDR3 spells CASSMEGSYEQYF. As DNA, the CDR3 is TGCGCCAGCAGCATGGAGGGATCCTACGAGCAGTACTTC.

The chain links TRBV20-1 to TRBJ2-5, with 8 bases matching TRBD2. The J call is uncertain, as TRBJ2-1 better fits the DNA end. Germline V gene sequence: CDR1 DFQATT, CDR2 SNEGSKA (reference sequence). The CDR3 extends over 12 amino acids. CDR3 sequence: CSALGLADGQFF. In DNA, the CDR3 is TGCAGTGCCCTCGGACTAGCTGATGGGCAGTTCTTC.

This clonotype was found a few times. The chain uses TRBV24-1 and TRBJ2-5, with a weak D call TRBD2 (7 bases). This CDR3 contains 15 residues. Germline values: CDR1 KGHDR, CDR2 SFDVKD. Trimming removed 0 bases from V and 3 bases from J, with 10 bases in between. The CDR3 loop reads CATSDLWEGEETQYF. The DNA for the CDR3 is TGTGCCACCAGTGATTTGTGGGAGGGGGAAGAGACCCAGTACTTC.

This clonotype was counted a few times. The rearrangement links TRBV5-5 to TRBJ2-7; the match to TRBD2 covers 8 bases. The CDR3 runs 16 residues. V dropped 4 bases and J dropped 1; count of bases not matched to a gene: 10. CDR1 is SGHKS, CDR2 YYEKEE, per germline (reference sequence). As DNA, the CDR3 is TGTGCCAGCAGCACGCACTCAATAGCGGGATCCTACGAGCAGTACTTC. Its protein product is CASSTHSIAGSYEQYF.

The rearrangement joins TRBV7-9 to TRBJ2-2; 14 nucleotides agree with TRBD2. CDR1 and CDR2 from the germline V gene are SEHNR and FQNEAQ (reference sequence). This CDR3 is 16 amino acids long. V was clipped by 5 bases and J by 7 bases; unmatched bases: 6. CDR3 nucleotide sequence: TGTGCCAGCAGCACGGGGACTAGCGGGAGAGGCGGGGAGCTGTTTTTT. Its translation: CASSTGTSGRGGELFF.

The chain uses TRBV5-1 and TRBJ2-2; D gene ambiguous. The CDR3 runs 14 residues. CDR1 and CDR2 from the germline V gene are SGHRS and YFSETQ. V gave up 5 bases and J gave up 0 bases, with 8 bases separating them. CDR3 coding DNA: TGCGCCAGCAGGCCTAGTTCGAACACCGGGGAGCTGTTTTTT. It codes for CASRPSSNTGELFF.

The CDR3 nucleotides are TGCGCCAGCAGCCCGACAGGGGGGGACCCTAAAAACATTCAGTACTTC. Protein sequence: CASSPTGGDPKNIQYF. This chain joins TRBV4-1 and TRBJ2-4; 9 bases are a match to TRBD1. CDR1 and CDR2 from the germline V gene are MGHRA and YSYEKL. This CDR3 contains 16 residues. V was pared by 4 bases and J by 4 bases, with 8 bases of the junction left unmatched.

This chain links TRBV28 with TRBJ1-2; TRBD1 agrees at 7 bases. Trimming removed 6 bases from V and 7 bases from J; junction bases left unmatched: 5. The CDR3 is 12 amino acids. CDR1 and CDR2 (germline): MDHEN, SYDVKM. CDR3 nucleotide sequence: TGTGCCAGCAGAGTACAGGGGTTTGGCTACACCTTC. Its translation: CASRVQGFGYTF.

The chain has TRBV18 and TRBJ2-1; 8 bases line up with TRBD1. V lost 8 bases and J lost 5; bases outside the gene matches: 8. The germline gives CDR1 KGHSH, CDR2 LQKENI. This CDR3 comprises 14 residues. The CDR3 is CASLRGQGDNEQFF. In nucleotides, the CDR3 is TGTGCCAGCCTTCGCGGACAGGGCGACAATGAGCAGTTCTTC.

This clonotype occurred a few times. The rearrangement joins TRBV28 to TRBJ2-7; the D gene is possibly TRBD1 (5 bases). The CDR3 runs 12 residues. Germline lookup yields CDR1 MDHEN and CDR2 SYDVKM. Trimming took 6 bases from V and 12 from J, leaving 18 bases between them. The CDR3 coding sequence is TGTGCCAGCAGCTCCCCTGAGGCAGGGCGGTACTTC. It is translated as CASSSPEAGRYF.

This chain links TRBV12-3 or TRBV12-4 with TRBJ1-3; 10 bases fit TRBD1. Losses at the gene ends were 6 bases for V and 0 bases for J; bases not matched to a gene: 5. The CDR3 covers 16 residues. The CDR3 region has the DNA TGTGCCAGCAGCCGGACAGGGGGGGTCTCTGGAAACACCATATATTTT. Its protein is CASSRTGGVSGNTIYF.

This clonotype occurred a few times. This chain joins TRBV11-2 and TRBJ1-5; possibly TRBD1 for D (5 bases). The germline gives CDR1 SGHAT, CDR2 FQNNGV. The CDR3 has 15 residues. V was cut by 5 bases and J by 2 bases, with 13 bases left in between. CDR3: CASSRDGTGNQPQHF. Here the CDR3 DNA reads TGTGCCAGCAGCCGGGACGGGACGGGCAATCAGCCCCAGCATTTT.

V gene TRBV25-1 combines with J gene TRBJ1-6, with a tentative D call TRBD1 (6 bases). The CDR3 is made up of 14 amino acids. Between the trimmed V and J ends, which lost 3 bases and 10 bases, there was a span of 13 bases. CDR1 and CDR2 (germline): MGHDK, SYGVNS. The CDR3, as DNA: TGTGCCAGCAGTGATTTCAGGGGAAGATCACCCCTCCACTTT. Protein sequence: CASSDFRGRSPLHF.

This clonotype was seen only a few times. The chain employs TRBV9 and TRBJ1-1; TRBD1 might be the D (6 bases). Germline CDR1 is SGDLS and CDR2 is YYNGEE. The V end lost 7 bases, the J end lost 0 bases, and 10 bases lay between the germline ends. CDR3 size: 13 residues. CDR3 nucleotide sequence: TGTGCCAGCTCGACAGGTCTGAACACTGAAGCTTTCTTT. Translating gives CASSTGLNTEAFF. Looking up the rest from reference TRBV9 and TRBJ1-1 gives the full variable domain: DSGVTQTPKHLITATGQRVTLRCSPRSGDLSVYWYQQSLDQGLQFLIQYYNGEERAKGNILERFSAQQFPDLHSELNLSSLELGDSALYFCASSTGLNTEAFFGQGTRLTVV.

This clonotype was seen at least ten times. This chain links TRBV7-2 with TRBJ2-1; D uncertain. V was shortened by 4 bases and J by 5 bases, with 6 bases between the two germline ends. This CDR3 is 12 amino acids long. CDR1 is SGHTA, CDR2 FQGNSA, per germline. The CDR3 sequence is CASSSVDNEQFF. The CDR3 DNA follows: TGTGCCAGCAGCTCGGTCGACAATGAGCAGTTCTTC.

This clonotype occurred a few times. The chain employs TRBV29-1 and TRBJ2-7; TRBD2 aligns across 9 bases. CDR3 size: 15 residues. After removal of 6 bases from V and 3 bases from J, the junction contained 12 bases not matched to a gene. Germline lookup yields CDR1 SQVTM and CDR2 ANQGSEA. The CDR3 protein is CSVAGVSGSGYEQYF. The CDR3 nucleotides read TGCAGCGTGGCAGGAGTTAGCGGGAGTGGCTACGAGCAGTACTTC.